A single sample is the source of the 15 T cell receptor beta chains below, sequenced in a study of T cells in Graves' hyperthyroidism and ophthalmopathy. The investigators amplified TCR beta CDR3 regions from RNA transcripts. In the first-round RT-PCR of the TCR CDR3, the HTBI primer set was used. Each CDR3 protein gets one entry after TCRdb re-called the multiplex PCR reads with MiXCR. The table records around 620,000 distinct CDR3 sequences, around 14% of them present only once. Material for sequencing was blood. The receptors were gathered from a young woman with Graves' ophthalmopathy.

This clonotype was observed many times. The chain uses TRBV7-9 and TRBJ2-7; D is possibly TRBD1 (5 bases). The CDR3 is made up of 13 amino acids. Trimming removed 0 bases from V and 9 bases from J, with 12 bases in between. CDR1 and CDR2 from the germline V gene are SEHNR and FQNEAQ (reference sequence). The CDR3 region is CASSLAGQGGQYF. Written as DNA, the CDR3 is TGTGCCAGCAGCTTAGCGGGGCAGGGTGGGCAGTACTTC.

This clonotype showed up many times. The V gene is TRBV3-1, the J gene TRBJ2-3; D is unresolved. V was clipped by 1 base and J by 0 bases, with 14 bases between them. There are 17 residues in the CDR3. Germline V gene lookup returns CDR1 LGHDT and CDR2 YNNKEL (reference sequence). The CDR3 spells CASSQAHLQRSTDTQYF. The CDR3 DNA reads as TGTGCCAGCAGCCAAGCCCATCTCCAGCGAAGCACAGATACGCAGTATTTT.

In this sample, this clonotype turned up many times. This chain uses TRBV20-1 with TRBJ1-2, with 8 bases identical to TRBD1. This CDR3 has 11 residues. With 3 bases clipped from V and 7 bases from J, the junction kept 1 base outside the gene matches. In germline, CDR1 is DFQATT, CDR2 SNEGSKA (reference sequence). For the CDR3, the DNA is TGCAGTGCTAGCCAGGGGGCTGGCTACACCTTC. It yields the protein CSASQGAGYTF.

This clonotype was seen many times. V and J are TRBV7-2 and TRBJ1-4, with 7 bases aligning to TRBD1. Trimming removed 1 base from V and 6 bases from J; junction bases left unmatched: 2. Germline V gene data show CDR1 as SGHTA and CDR2 as FQGNSA. The CDR3 sequence is 14 residues long. In DNA, the CDR3 is TGTGCCAGCAGCTTAGACCAGGGGGATGAAAAACTGTTTTTT. Translation gives CASSLDQGDEKLFF.

This clonotype was picked up one time. A much larger clone differs by one base, so this may be a read error. J is TRBJ2-3 and V is TRBV14; the match to TRBD2 covers 11 bases. The V gene end was trimmed by 5 bases and the J gene end by 2 bases; junction bases not matched to a gene: 9. The CDR3 consists of 17 residues. CDR1 and CDR2 (germline): SGHDN, FVKESK. The CDR3 bases are TGTGCCAGCAGCAGGGGTACTAGCGGGGGCCACACAGATACGCAGTATTTT. Encoded protein: CASSRGTSGGHTDTQYF.

The chain combines TRBV20-1 with TRBJ1-4; TRBD1 is a possible D gene (5 bases). The CDR3 totals 13 residues. CDR1 DFQATT and CDR2 SNEGSKA come from the germline V gene (reference sequence). V dropped 6 bases and J dropped 5 bases, with 13 bases sitting between them. The CDR3 bases are TGCAGTGCACAGACAGAGTGGAATGAAAAACTGTTTTTT. Protein sequence: CSAQTEWNEKLFF.

Ten or more counts support this clonotype. The CDR3 nucleotides are TGTGCCAGCAGTTACACCCAGGGCTACTCCTACGAGCAGTACTTC. It specifies CASSYTQGYSYEQYF. The chain carries TRBV6-6 and TRBJ2-7; tentatively, D is TRBD1 (5 bases). Per germline, CDR1 MNHNY and CDR2 SVGAGI (reference sequence). V lost 2 bases and J lost 0, with 11 bases in between. CDR3 size: 15 residues.

This clonotype has just a few counts. The chain combines TRBV5-6 with TRBJ2-3, with D possibly called TRBD1 or TRBD2 (5 bases each). This CDR3 spans 16 amino acids. Germline CDR1 and CDR2: SGHDT and YYEEEE. The V end was cut by 0 bases, the J end by 1 base, with 12 bases between. The CDR3 protein is CASSLAGMGGTDTQYF. DNA for the CDR3: TGTGCCAGCAGCTTGGCCGGGATGGGGGGCACAGATACGCAGTATTTT.

This clonotype has at least ten counts. The chain uses TRBV12-3 or TRBV12-4 and TRBJ2-7; D is undetermined. V was cut by 7 bases and J by 2 bases, with 6 bases left in between. This CDR3 is 11 amino acids long. The CDR3 protein is CASMGTYEQYF. CDR3 in DNA: TGTGCCAGCATGGGGACCTACGAGCAGTACTTC.

This clonotype was seen a handful of times. The junction departs from germline at one end; a sequencing error may be responsible. The chain is built from TRBV7-8 and TRBJ1-1; possibly TRBD1 for D (6 bases). The CDR3 covers 15 residues. Germline CDR1 is SGHVS and CDR2 is FQNEAQ. CDR3 nucleotides: TGTGCCAGCAGATTAGGTAGGACAGAGAACACTGAAGCTTTCTTT. It yields the protein CASRLGRTENTEAFF.

This clonotype was found many times. This chain links TRBV10-3 with TRBJ2-7, with D perhaps given as TRBD1 or TRBD2 (5 bases each). The CDR3 is 12 residues long. The germline CDR1 and CDR2 sequences are ENHRY and SYGVKD. Trimming shortened V by 10 bases and J by 2 bases, and 12 bases separated the two germline ends. The CDR3 DNA reads as TGTGCCACCAGGGCGGAGGCCTACGAGCAGTACTTC. Amino acids: CATRAEAYEQYF.

This clonotype was seen many times. The rearrangement uses TRBV12-3 or TRBV12-4 and TRBJ2-7, with TRBD2 matching 10 bases. The CDR3 covers 15 residues. V lost 6 bases, J lost 4 bases, and 9 bases stayed unmatched. The chain's CDR3 is CASSLEREGPYEQYF. The CDR3 coding sequence is TGTGCCAGCAGCCTTGAGCGGGAGGGCCCATACGAGCAGTACTTC.

This clonotype was picked up many times. The chain combines TRBV7-2 with TRBJ2-1; TRBD2 matches at 10 bases. Germline values: CDR1 SGHTA, CDR2 FQGNSA. The junction had 6 bases not matched to a gene; V was cut back by 5 bases and J by 5 bases. This CDR3 comprises 15 residues. The CDR3 nucleotides read TGTGCCAGCAGCCGGACTAGCGGAGGGAACAATGAGCAGTTCTTC. Protein product: CASSRTSGGNNEQFF. The complete variable domain, with remaining parts taken from reference TRBV7-2 and TRBJ2-1, reads GAGVSQSPSNKVTEKGKDVELRCDPISGHTALYWYRQSLGQGLEFLIYFQGNSAPDKSGLPSDRFSAERTGGSVSTLTIQRTQQEDSAVYLCASSRTSGGNNEQFFGPGTRLTVL.

The V and J genes are TRBV20-1 and TRBJ2-6; 12 nucleotides align to TRBD1. Germline-derived CDR1 and CDR2 are DFQATT and SNEGSKA (reference sequence). V was clipped by 4 bases and J by 4 bases; unmatched bases: 14. The CDR3 length is 19 residues. CDR3 DNA sequence: TGCAGTGCTAAGACCGGGACAGGGGGCCCAGGAGGAGGGGCCAACGTCCTGACTTTC. Its protein product is CSAKTGTGGPGGGANVLTF.

This clonotype was seen repeatedly, ten times or more. V gene TRBV2 combines with J gene TRBJ1-1; D is uncertain. Germline V CDR1 and CDR2: SNHLY, FYNNEI. The germline V and J ends were trimmed by 3 bases and 1 base, with 6 bases remaining between them. The CDR3 consists of 13 residues. For the CDR3, the DNA is TGTGCCAGCAGTGACGTACCGAACACTGAAGCTTTCTTT. Translation gives CASSDVPNTEAFF.